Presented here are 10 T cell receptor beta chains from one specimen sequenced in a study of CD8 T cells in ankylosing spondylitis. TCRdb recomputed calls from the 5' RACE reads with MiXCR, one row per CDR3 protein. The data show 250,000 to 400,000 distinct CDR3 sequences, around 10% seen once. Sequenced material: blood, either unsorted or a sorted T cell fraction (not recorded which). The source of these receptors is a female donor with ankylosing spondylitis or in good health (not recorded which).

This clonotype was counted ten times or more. Written as DNA, the CDR3 is TGTGCCAGCAGTGATCCTTTCGGACTAGTCACGGGTGAGCAGTTCTTC. It yields the protein CASSDPFGLVTGEQFF. This chain joins TRBV2 and TRBJ2-1; 7 bases line up with TRBD2. V lost 3 bases and J lost 9; bases outside the gene matches: 14. Germline V CDR1 and CDR2: SNHLY, FYNNEI. This CDR3 is 16 amino acids long.

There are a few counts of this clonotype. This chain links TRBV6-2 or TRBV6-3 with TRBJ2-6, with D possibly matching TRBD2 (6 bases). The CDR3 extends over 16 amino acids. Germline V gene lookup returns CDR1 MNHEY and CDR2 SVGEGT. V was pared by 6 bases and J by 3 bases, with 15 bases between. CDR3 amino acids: CASSRRGAGGANVLTF. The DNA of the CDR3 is TGTGCCAGCAGCCGTCGCGGGGCTGGTGGGGCCAACGTCCTGACTTTC.

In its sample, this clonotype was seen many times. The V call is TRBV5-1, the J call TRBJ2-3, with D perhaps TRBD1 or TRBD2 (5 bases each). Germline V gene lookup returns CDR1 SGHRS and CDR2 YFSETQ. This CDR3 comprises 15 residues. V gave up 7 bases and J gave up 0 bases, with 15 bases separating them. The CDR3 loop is CASRGPDSSTDTQYF. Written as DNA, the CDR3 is TGCGCCAGCCGGGGACCGGACTCCAGCACAGATACGCAGTATTTT.

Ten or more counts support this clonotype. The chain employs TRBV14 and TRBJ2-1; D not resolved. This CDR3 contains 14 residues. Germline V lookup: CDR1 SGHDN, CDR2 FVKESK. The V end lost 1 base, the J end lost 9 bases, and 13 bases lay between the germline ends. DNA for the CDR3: TGTGCCAGCAGCCAAGTTTACGGACCCGGTGAGCAGTTCTTC. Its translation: CASSQVYGPGEQFF.

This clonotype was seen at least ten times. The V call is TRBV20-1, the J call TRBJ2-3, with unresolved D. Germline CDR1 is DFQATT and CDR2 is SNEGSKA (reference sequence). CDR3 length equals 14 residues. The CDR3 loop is CSFVPDSSTDTQYF. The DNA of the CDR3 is TGCAGCTTTGTACCAGATTCTAGCACAGATACGCAGTATTTT.

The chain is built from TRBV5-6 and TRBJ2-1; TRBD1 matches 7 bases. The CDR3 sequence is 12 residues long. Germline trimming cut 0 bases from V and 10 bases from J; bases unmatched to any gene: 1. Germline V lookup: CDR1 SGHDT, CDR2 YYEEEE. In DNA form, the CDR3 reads TGTGCCAGCAGCTTGGACAGGGGCGAGCAGTTCTTC. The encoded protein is CASSLDRGEQFF.

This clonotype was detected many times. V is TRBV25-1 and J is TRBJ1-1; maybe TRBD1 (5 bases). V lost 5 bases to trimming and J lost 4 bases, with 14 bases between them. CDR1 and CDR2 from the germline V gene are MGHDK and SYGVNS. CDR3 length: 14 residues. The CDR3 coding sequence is TGTGCCAGCAGTCTACCGGGACGGGGCACTGAAGCTTTCTTT. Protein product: CASSLPGRGTEAFF. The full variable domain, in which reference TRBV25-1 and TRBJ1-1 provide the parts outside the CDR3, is EADIYQTPRYLVIGTGKKITLECSQTMGHDKMYWYQQDPGMELHLIHYSYGVNSTEKGDLSSESTVSRIRTEHFPLTLESARPSHTSQYLCASSLPGRGTEAFFGQGTRLTVV.

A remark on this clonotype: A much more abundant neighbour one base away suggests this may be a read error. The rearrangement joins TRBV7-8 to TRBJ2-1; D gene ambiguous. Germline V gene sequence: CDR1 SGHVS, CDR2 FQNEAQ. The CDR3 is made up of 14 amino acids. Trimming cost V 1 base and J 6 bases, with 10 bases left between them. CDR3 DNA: TGTGCCAGCAGCTTAGATACGCGGCGCAATGAGCAGTTCTTC. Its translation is CASSLDTRRNEQFF.

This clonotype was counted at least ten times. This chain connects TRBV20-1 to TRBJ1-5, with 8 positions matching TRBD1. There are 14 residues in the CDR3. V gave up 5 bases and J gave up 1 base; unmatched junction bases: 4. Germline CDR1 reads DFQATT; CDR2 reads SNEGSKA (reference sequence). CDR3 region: CSAGRTGSNQPQHF. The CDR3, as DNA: TGCAGTGCTGGTCGGACAGGGAGCAATCAGCCCCAGCATTTT.

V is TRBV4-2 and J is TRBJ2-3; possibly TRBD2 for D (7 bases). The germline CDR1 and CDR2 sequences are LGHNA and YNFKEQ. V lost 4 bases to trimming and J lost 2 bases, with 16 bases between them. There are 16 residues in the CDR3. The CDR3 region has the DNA TGTGCCAGCAGCCCCTATGGGGGGGCACTCACAGATACGCAGTATTTT. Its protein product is CASSPYGGALTDTQYF.